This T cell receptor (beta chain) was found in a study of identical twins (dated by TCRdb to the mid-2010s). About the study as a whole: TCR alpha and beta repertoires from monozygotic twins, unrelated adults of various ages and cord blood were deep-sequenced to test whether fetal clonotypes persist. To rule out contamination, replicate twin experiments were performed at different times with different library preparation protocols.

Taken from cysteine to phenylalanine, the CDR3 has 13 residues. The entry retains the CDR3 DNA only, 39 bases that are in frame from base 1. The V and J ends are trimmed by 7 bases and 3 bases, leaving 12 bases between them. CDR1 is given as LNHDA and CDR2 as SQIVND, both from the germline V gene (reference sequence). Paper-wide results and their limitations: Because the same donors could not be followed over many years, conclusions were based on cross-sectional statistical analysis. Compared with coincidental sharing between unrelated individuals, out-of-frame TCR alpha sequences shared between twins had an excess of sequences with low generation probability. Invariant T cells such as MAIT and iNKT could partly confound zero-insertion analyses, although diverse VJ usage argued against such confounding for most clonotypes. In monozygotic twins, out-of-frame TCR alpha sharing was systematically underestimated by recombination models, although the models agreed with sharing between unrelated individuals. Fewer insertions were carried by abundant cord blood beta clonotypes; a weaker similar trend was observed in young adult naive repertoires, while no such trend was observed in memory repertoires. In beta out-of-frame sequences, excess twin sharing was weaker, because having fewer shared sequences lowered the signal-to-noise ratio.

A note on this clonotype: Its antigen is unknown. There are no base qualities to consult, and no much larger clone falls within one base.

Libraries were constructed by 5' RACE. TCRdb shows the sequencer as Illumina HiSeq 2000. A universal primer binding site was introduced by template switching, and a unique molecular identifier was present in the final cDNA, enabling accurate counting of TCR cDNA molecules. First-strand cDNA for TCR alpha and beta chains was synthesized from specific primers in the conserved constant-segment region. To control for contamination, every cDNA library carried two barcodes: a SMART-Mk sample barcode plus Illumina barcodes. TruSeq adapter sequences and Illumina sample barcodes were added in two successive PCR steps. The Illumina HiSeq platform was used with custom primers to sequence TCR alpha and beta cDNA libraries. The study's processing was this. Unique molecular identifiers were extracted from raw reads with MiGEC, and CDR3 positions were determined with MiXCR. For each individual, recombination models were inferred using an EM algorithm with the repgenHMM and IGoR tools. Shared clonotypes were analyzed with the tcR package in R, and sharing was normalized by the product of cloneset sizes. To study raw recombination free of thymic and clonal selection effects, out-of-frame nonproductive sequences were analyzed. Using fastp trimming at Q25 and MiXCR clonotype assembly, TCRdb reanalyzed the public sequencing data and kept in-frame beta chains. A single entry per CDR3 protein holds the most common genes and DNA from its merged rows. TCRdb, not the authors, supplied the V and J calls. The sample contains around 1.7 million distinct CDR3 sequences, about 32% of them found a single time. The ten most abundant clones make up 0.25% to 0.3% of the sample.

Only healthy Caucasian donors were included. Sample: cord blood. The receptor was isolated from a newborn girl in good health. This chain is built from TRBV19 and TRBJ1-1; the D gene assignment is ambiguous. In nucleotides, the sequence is TGTGCCAGTACTACCTATAGTTACACTGAAGCTTTCTTT. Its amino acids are CASTTYSYTEAFF.